Below are 12 T cell receptor beta chains sequenced from a single sample in a study of blood T cells in healthy people across ages. PCR was performed a second time for 7 to 11 cycles using a sample-barcoded 5' primer and a J-beta primer mix. Each CDR3 protein is one row after TCRdb ran MiXCR on the 5' RACE reads. Of more than 500,000 distinct CDR3 sequences listed, roughly a quarter are singletons. Material: blood. All receptors come from a woman in her 70s in good health.

This clonotype appeared a single time. One base away lies a much larger clone, so this may be a sequencing read error. No conserved phenylalanine or tryptophan ends this CDR3, so it is likely a read error. The genes are TRBV29-1 and TRBJ2-5; 8 bases line up with TRBD1. TRBJ2-7 explains the end of the DNA better; the J call may be wrong. The V gene's germline CDR1 is SQVTM and CDR2 ANQGSEA. The CDR3 has 13 amino acids. CDR3 sequence reads: CSGGTGFSYEQYS. CDR3 DNA: TGCAGCGGGGGGACAGGTTTCTCCTACGAGCAGTACTCC.

This clonotype came up a few times. This chain links TRBV6-2 or TRBV6-3 with TRBJ2-1; 11 bases agree with TRBD2. CDR1 and CDR2 (germline): MNHEY, SVGEGT. Germline trimming cut 8 bases from V and 13 bases from J; bases unmatched to any gene: 7. This CDR3 spans 12 amino acids. The CDR3 reads CASVPSGGYQFF. DNA for the CDR3: TGTGCCAGCGTTCCTAGCGGGGGGTATCAGTTCTTC.

This clonotype was seen a few times. V and J are TRBV7-9 and TRBJ1-4; no reliable D call. Germline V gene data show CDR1 as SEHNR and CDR2 as FQNEAQ (reference sequence). The germline V and J ends were trimmed by 7 bases and 4 bases, with 10 bases remaining between them. This CDR3 comprises 13 residues. CDR3 protein: CASTDGDNEKLFF. As DNA, the CDR3 is TGTGCCAGCACCGACGGCGATAATGAAAAACTGTTTTTT. The full variable domain, its missing parts supplied by reference TRBV7-9 and TRBJ1-4, is DTGVSQNPRHKITKRGQNVTFRCDPISEHNRLYWYRQTLGQGPEFLTYFQNEAQLEKSRLLSDRFSAERPKGSFSTLEIQRTEQGDSAMYLCASTDGDNEKLFFGSGTQLSVL.

This rearrangement joins TRBV7-2 to TRBJ1-4, with D maybe TRBD1 (6 bases). Germline CDR1 and CDR2: SGHTA and FQGNSA. The CDR3 length is 16 residues. The V end lost 5 bases, the J end lost 3 bases, and 16 bases lay between the germline ends. The DNA for the CDR3 is TGTGCCAGCAGCCGCGCCCAGGGGACTGCTAATGAAAAACTGTTTTTT. It encodes CASSRAQGTANEKLFF. The full variable domain, with the rest looked up from reference TRBV7-2 and TRBJ1-4, is GAGVSQSPSNKVTEKGKDVELRCDPISGHTALYWYRQSLGQGLEFLIYFQGNSAPDKSGLPSDRFSAERTGGSVSTLTIQRTQQEDSAVYLCASSRAQGTANEKLFFGSGTQLSVL.

V and J are TRBV7-2 and TRBJ1-1, with D possibly matching TRBD1 (6 bases). The CDR3 is 18 residues long. Germline V CDR1 and CDR2: SGHTA, FQGNSA. V lost 5 bases, J lost 3 bases, and 25 bases lay in between. CDR3 nucleotides: TGTGCCAGCAGCCCCGACATCTTCCGGGGGCGAAGGGACACTGAAGCTTTCTTT. Protein product: CASSPDIFRGRRDTEAFF.

The chain is built from TRBV7-9 and TRBJ1-6, with TRBD1 as a possible D gene (5 bases). This CDR3 is built from 14 residues. The germline gives CDR1 SEHNR, CDR2 FQNEAQ (reference sequence). V was pared by 5 bases and J by 8 bases, with 13 bases between. The DNA for the CDR3 is TGTGCCAGCAGCCCCAGGGAAACTCATTCACCCCTCCACTTT. Amino acid sequence: CASSPRETHSPLHF. The whole variable domain, filled in from reference TRBV7-9 and TRBJ1-6, reads DTGVSQNPRHKITKRGQNVTFRCDPISEHNRLYWYRQTLGQGPEFLTYFQNEAQLEKSRLLSDRFSAERPKGSFSTLEIQRTEQGDSAMYLCASSPRETHSPLHFGNGTRLTVT.

Only one count was recorded for this clonotype. J is TRBJ2-5 and V is TRBV12-3 or TRBV12-4, with 7 bases aligning to TRBD2. V shed 5 bases and J 5 bases; nucleotides not matched to a gene: 14. The CDR3 loop spans 16 amino acids. DNA of the CDR3: TGTGCCAGCAGTCCCGCACGCGTGCGGGGGAGGGAGACCCAGTACTTC. Translation gives CASSPARVRGRETQYF.

This clonotype was seen only a few times. The chain is built from TRBV3-1 and TRBJ1-1, with TRBD1 as a possible D gene (5 bases). In germline, CDR1 is LGHDT, CDR2 YNNKEL (reference sequence). Trimming stripped 0 bases from V and 10 bases from J, with 15 bases between. CDR3 length equals 14 residues. DNA of the CDR3: TGTGCCAGCAGCCAAGAGGGTCGGGGCAGAAGAGCTTTCTTT. This translates into CASSQEGRGRRAFF.

The chain couples TRBV5-1 to TRBJ2-5; TRBD2 aligns across 13 bases. Germline V gives CDR1 SGHRS, CDR2 YFSETQ. V shed 4 bases and J 4 bases; nucleotides not matched to a gene: 7. The CDR3 sequence is 16 residues long. In DNA form, the CDR3 reads TGCGCCAGCAGCACCACTAGCGGGGGGGCTTTAGAGACCCAGTACTTC. Its protein product is CASSTTSGGALETQYF.

In this sample, this clonotype turned up a few times. V gene TRBV5-1 combines with J gene TRBJ2-2; no clear D gene. Trimming took off 0 bases at V and 7 bases at J, with 16 bases between the two ends. Germline loops: CDR1 SGHRS, CDR2 YFSETQ. The CDR3 totals 16 residues. CDR3 in amino acids: CASSLASAAFLGELFF. CDR3 nucleotide sequence: TGCGCCAGCAGCTTGGCGTCGGCAGCCTTTCTCGGGGAGCTGTTTTTT. Together with reference TRBV5-1 and TRBJ2-2, the CDR3 gives the full variable domain: KAGVTQTPRYLIKTRGQQVTLSCSPISGHRSVSWYQQTPGQGLQFLFEYFSETQRNKGNFPGRFSGRQFSNSRSEMNVSTLELGDSALYLCASSLASAAFLGELFFGEGSRLTVL.

V and J are TRBV19 and TRBJ2-7, with 11 bases identical to TRBD1. Germline V gene lookup returns CDR1 LNHDA and CDR2 SQIVND (reference sequence). After removal of 5 bases from V and 7 bases from J, the junction contained 10 bases not matched to a gene. CDR3 length equals 15 residues. CDR3 sequence (DNA): TGTGCCAGTAGTTCCTCGGGGACAGGGGGACCTGAGCAGTACTTC. Its protein product is CASSSSGTGGPEQYF. Together with reference TRBV19 and TRBJ2-7, the CDR3 gives the full variable domain: DGGITQSPKYLFRKEGQNVTLSCEQNLNHDAMYWYRQDPGQGLRLIYYSQIVNDFQKGDIAEGYSVSREKKESFPLTVTSAQKNPTAFYLCASSSSGTGGPEQYFGPGTRLTVT.

This clonotype turned up a few times. This chain joins TRBV18 and TRBJ1-5; D possibly corresponds to TRBD1 (5 bases). The CDR3 is 16 amino acids. The germline gives CDR1 KGHSH, CDR2 LQKENI. The V end was cut by 2 bases, the J end by 0 bases, with 11 bases between. Here the CDR3 reads CASSPDRLYSNQPQHF. CDR3 DNA sequence: TGTGCCAGCTCACCAGACAGACTTTATAGCAATCAGCCCCAGCATTTT.